These T cell receptor beta chains were read from a single sample in a study of shared clonotypes between healthy human individuals. The assay was immunoSEQ multiplex PCR, and TCRdb's table has in-frame clones only and misses some. The table includes about 2.1 million clones, around 93% detected once. The sequenced material came from naive CD8+ T cells from PBMCs. These receptors came from a man aged 18 to 29 in good health. Some clones in this sample may be carry-over from other donors' samples. Each CDR3 is given with its conserved first and last residue. The order of the fields is J gene, D gene, clone size, V gene, CDR3 DNA, CDR3 protein. A D gene is named only where the DNA matches it firmly. Size is stated for part of the rows, as once, few or many counts, or as a class when the clone is expanded.

TRBJ2-7 | - | - | TRBV11-2 | TGTGCCAGCAGCCTTCCCGAGGGTGGGGACACCTACGAGCAGTACTTC | CASSLPEGGDTYEQYF
TRBJ1-1 | - | - | TRBV7-3 | TGTGCCAGCAGCCCAACGATGGGGAGCACTGAAGCTTTCTTT | CASSPTMGSTEAFF
TRBJ2-3 | TRBD2 | - | TRBV4-1 | TGCGCCAGCAGCCAAGGGACTAGCGGGGATGCTACGCAGTATTTT | CASSQGTSGDATQYF
TRBJ2-1 | - | - | TRBV28 | TGTGCCAGCAGTTTTCAGGGCGCGCACAATGAGCAGTTCTTC | CASSFQGAHNEQFF
TRBJ2-1 | TRBD2 | - | TRBV9 | TGTGCCAGCAGCGCCAGACTAGCGGGGAGCTCCTACAATGAGCAGTTCTTC | CASSARLAGSSYNEQFF
TRBJ1-5 | - | few | TRBV11-1 | TGTGCCAGCAGCTTAGCTGGAGGGAATCAGCCCCAGCATTTT | CASSLAGGNQPQHF
TRBJ2-2 | TRBD1 | - | TRBV2 | TGTGCCAGCAGTGAGAACAGGGGGAACACCGGGGAGCTGTTTTTT | CASSENRGNTGELFF
TRBJ2-1 | TRBD1 | - | TRBV28 | TGTGCCAGCAGACGAGGGACAGCGACTCCCTACAATGAGCAGTTCTTC | CASRRGTATPYNEQFF
TRBJ2-7 | - | once | TRBV27 | TGTGCCAGCAGTTTCGGTGGCAGCCAGGCCTACGAGCAGTACTTC | CASSFGGSQAYEQYF
TRBJ1-1 | - | - | TRBV13 | TGTGCCAGCAGCGCCGGACAAAGGAACACTGAAGCTTTCTTT | CASSAGQRNTEAFF
TRBJ1-1 | - | few | TRBV28 | TGTGCCAGCCCCAAGGAGCGGGGCACTGAAGCTTTCTTT | CASPKERGTEAFF
TRBJ2-7 | TRBD1 | - | TRBV7-6 | TGTGCCAGCAGCCATAATGGCCAGGGGGTCTACGAGCAGTACTTC | CASSHNGQGVYEQYF
TRBJ2-7 | - | - | TRBV4-3 | TGCGCCAGCAGCCAAACTATAGGATCTTTCTACGAGCAGTACTTC | CASSQTIGSFYEQYF
TRBJ2-7 | - | - | TRBV7-9 | TGTGCCAGCAGCTTACTCCAGGGCGCCTACGAGCAGTACTTC | CASSLLQGAYEQYF
TRBJ2-1 | TRBD2 | - | TRBV9 | TGTGCCAGCAGCGTAGCGGGGGAGGGAGTCTACAATGAGCAGTTCTTC | CASSVAGEGVYNEQFF
TRBJ2-2 | TRBD1 | - | TRBV5-3 | TGTGCCAGAAGCTGCCAACATCGGGACAGGGGTCTCCTAATGAACTCCGGGGAGCTGTTTTTT | CARSCQHRDRGLLMNSGELFF
TRBJ2-3 | - | - | TRBV5-6 | TGTGCCAGCAGCTGGGGGACAATGAGCACAGATACGCAGTATTTT | CASSWGTMSTDTQYF
TRBJ1-5 | - | - | TRBV12-2 | TGTGCAAGTCGCTCGCCGCCCCAGCATTTT | CASRSPPQHF
TRBJ2-3 | - | - | TRBV7-9 | TGTGCCAGCAGCCCCCGGGAGAGCGCTTACACAGATACGCAGTATTTT | CASSPRESAYTDTQYF
TRBJ1-2 | - | - | TRBV28 | TGTGCCAGCAGTTCCGACTCTGGGGGCGCGAACTATGGCTACACCTTC | CASSSDSGGANYGYTF
TRBJ1-1 | - | few | TRBV18 | TGTGCCAGCTCCCTCAGCCGGGGTCTGGATGAAGCTTTCTTT | CASSLSRGLDEAFF
TRBJ2-7 | - | - | TRBV21-1 | TGTGCCAGCAGCAACGGGACTAGCTCCTACGAGCAGTACTTC | CASSNGTSSYEQYF
TRBJ1-1 | - | - | TRBV2 | TGTGCCAGCAGTGAATATGGACCGAACACTGAAGCTTTCTTT | CASSEYGPNTEAFF
TRBJ1-5 | - | - | TRBV28 | TGTGCCAGCAGCGTGACAGTGGGCAATCAGCCCCAGCATTTT | CASSVTVGNQPQHF
TRBJ1-6 | - | - | TRBV11-1 | TGTGCCAGCAGCCCGCGGAGGGTGTCAGTCAATTCACCCCTCCACTTT | CASSPRRVSVNSPLHF
TRBJ2-7 | TRBD2 | - | TRBV4-2 | TGTGCCAGCAGCCAAGGCGATCGGCTAGCGGGATCCCCCTACGAGCAGTACTTC | CASSQGDRLAGSPYEQYF
TRBJ1-2 | - | - | TRBV27 | TGTGCCAGCAGTTTATTGGCAGGTGACTATGGCTACACCTTC | CASSLLAGDYGYTF
TRBJ2-7 | - | - | TRBV30 | TGTGCCTGGACCCAGGGCGCGGGGATATCCTACGAGCAGTACTTC | CAWTQGAGISYEQYF
TRBJ2-3 | - | - | TRBV9 | TGTGCCAGCAGCGTAGGGCAGACAGACACAGATACGCAGTATTTT | CASSVGQTDTDTQYF
TRBJ2-7 | TRBD1 | - | TRBV10-3 | TGTGCCATCAGCACCGGGACAGGGGTTAACGAGCAGTACTTC | CAISTGTGVNEQYF
TRBJ2-6 | TRBD2 | - | TRBV7-6 | TGTGCCAGCAGCTTAGAACGGGGGCCGCCACGCAGCGGGAGCTCTGGGGCCAACGTCCTGACTTTC | CASSLERGPPRSGSSGANVLTF
TRBJ2-7 | - | - | TRBV7-8 | TGTGCCAGCAGGCCCGAGTCGGTGAACGAGCAGTACTTC | CASRPESVNEQYF
TRBJ2-7 | TRBD2 | - | TRBV30 | TGTGCCTTTTCCCCCCAGCGGGAGCGGTACGAGCAGTACTTC | CAFSPQRERYEQYF
TRBJ2-7 | TRBD1 | - | TRBV27 | TGTGCCAGCAGTCAGACCGGGACAGGGGTCGAGCAGTACTTC | CASSQTGTGVEQYF
TRBJ1-2 | TRBD1 | - | TRBV5-8 | TGTGCCAGCAGCGGGACAGGAGGGGACGGGTTACGGGGCTACACCTTC | CASSGTGGDGLRGYTF
TRBJ1-2 | - | - | TRBV9 | TGTGCCAGCAGGGGGGACTATGGCTACACCTTC | CASRGDYGYTF
TRBJ2-2 | TRBD1 | - | TRBV7-6 | TGTGCCAGCAGCTTATGGAGACAGGGGGAGAACACCGGGGAGCTGTTTTTT | CASSLWRQGENTGELFF
TRBJ2-3 | - | - | TRBV6-1 | TGTGCCAGCAGAGGGGGGTACAGCAGAGATACGCAGTATTTT | CASRGGYSRDTQYF
TRBJ1-1 | TRBD1 | - | TRBV5-1 | TGCGCCAGCAGGCAGGCCCTCAAGGGGGCGTTTACTGAAGCTTTCTTT | CASRQALKGAFTEAFF
TRBJ1-2 | TRBD1 | once | TRBV29-1 | TGCAGCGTTGAAGATCTGGGACAGGGTCTGGGCTACACCTTC | CSVEDLGQGLGYTF
TRBJ1-2 | TRBD1 | - | TRBV27 | TGTGCCAGCAGTTTCCGGGACAGTACCTATGGCTACACCTTC | CASSFRDSTYGYTF
TRBJ2-1 | TRBD2 | - | TRBV14 | TGTGCCAGCAGCCAAGAACTAGCGGGGCCACTCTACAATGAGCAGTTCTTC | CASSQELAGPLYNEQFF
TRBJ1-1 | TRBD1 | - | TRBV7-9 | TGTGCCAGCAGCTCCGTCTCCGGGACAGGGGTCACTGAAGCTTTCTTT | CASSSVSGTGVTEAFF
TRBJ2-5 | - | - | TRBV7-8 | TGTGCCAGCAGCTCAGGCCGGCAAGAGACCCAGTACTTC | CASSSGRQETQYF
TRBJ2-2 | - | - | TRBV7-9 | TGTGCCAGCAGTTCCCAGGGACCCGGGGAGCTGTTTTTT | CASSSQGPGELFF
TRBJ1-2 | - | few | TRBV25-1 | TGTGCCAGCAGTGACAGGGGTTGGGGCTACACCTTC | CASSDRGWGYTF
TRBJ1-4 | - | - | TRBV6-5 | TGTGCCAGCAGCCCTAGAGCAACTAATGAAAAACTGTTTTTT | CASSPRATNEKLFF
TRBJ2-1 | - | - | TRBV28 | TGTGCCAGCAGTTTAAGGGCGGGGTCCTACAATGAGCAGTTCTTC | CASSLRAGSYNEQFF
TRBJ2-1 | - | - | TRBV6-5 | TGTGCCAGCAGTTACTCGTGGGCGGACAATGAGCAGTTCTTC | CASSYSWADNEQFF
TRBJ2-4 | - | - | TRBV5-1 | TGCGCCAGCAGCTTGGAGTGGACAGAGAAAAACATTCAGTACTTC | CASSLEWTEKNIQYF
TRBJ2-1 | - | - | TRBV29-1 | TGCAGCGTTGAGAAAGGGGGCAATGAGCAGTTCTTC | CSVEKGGNEQFF
TRBJ1-2 | TRBD1 | few | TRBV27 | TGTGCCAGCAGTTTGGGGACAGCTTATGGCTACACCTTC | CASSLGTAYGYTF
TRBJ1-2 | - | - | TRBV5-6 | TGTGCCAGCAGCGAAGGGACGGTCTATGGCTACACCTTC | CASSEGTVYGYTF